This record covers a single T cell receptor (beta chain). These data are taken from a study of blood T cell repertoires in COVID-19. V dropped 8 bases and J dropped 7 bases, with 11 bases sitting between them. The CDR3 length is 12 residues. Per the original data handling: The assay estimated nucleated cells by amplifying reference gene primers. The method was immunoSEQ multiplex PCR; TCRdb's version includes in-frame clones alone and lacks a portion of them. V, J and clone size are those of that table, while D and trimming were read from the DNA. The sample lists about 370,000 clones; around 89% were seen once. Categorization into cohorts depended on clinical history that participants reported. Recovery among Cohort 3 donors was established by two negative PCRs, clearance, or symptom resolution.

Sequencing used PBMCs or T cells enriched from blood (not recorded which). The clonotype comes from a man younger than 35 who had recovered from COVID-19. The V and J genes are TRBV12-3 or TRBV12-4 and TRBJ2-2; D might be TRBD1 (5 bases). The CDR3, as DNA: TGTGCCAGCGCCCAGGGAATCGGGGAGCTGTTTTTT. It yields the protein CASAQGIGELFF.